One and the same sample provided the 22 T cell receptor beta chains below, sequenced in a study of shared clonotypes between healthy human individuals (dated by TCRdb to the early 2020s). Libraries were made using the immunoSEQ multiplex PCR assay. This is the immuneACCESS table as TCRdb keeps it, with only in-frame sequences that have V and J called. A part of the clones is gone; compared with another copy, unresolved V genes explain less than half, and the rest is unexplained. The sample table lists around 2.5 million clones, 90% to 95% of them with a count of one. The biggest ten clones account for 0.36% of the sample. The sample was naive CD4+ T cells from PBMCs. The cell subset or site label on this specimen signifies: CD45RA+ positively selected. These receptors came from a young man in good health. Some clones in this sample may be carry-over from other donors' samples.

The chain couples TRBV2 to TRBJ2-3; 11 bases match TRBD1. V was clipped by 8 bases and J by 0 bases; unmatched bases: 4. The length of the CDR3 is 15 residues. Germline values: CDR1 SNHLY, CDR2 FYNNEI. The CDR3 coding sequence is TGTGCCAGCGCCCGGGACAGGGGGAGCACAGATACGCAGTATTTT. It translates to CASARDRGSTDTQYF.

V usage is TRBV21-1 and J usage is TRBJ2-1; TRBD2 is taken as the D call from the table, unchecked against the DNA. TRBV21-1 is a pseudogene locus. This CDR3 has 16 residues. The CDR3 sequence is CASSKGQRGSYNEQFF. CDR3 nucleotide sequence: TGTGCCAGCAGCAAAGGGCAGCGGGGCTCCTACAATGAGCAGTTCTTC.

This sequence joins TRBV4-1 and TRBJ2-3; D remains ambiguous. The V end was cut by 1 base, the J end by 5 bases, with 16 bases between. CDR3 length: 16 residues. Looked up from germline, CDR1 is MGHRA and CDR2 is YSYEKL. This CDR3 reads CASSQAPGSPQDTQYF. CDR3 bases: TGCGCCAGCAGCCAAGCTCCCGGGTCCCCCCAAGATACGCAGTATTTT.

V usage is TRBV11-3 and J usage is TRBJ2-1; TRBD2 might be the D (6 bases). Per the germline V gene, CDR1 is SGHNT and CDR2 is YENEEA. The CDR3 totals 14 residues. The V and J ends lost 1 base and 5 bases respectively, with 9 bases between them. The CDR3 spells CASSLGGTDNEQFF. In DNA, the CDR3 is TGTGCCAGCAGCTTAGGCGGGACCGACAATGAGCAGTTCTTC.

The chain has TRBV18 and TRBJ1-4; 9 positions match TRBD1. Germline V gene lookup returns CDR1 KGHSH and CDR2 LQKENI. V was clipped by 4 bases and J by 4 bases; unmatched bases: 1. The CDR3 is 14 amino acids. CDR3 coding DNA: TGTGCCAGCTCACGGACAGGGGATAATGAAAAACTGTTTTTT. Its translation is CASSRTGDNEKLFF.

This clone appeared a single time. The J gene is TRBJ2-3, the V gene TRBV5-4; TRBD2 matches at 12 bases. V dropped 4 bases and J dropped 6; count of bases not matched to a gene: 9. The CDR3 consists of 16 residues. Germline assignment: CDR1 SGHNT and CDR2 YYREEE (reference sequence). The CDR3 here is CASSTRTSGKSDTQYF. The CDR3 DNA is TGTGCCAGCAGCACGCGGACTAGCGGGAAATCGGATACGCAGTATTTT.

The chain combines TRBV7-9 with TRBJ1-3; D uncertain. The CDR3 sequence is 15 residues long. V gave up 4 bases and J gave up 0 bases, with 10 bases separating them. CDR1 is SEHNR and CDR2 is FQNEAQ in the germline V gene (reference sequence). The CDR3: CASSSRGLSGNTIYF. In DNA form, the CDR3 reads TGTGCCAGCAGCTCACGAGGTCTCTCTGGAAACACCATATATTTT.

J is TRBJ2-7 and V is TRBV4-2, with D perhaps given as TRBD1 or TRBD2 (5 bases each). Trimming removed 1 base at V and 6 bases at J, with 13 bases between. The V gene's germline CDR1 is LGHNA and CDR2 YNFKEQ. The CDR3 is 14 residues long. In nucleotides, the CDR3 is TGTGCCAGCAGCCAAGCCAGAGTGAGGGGCGAGCAGTACTTC. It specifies CASSQARVRGEQYF.

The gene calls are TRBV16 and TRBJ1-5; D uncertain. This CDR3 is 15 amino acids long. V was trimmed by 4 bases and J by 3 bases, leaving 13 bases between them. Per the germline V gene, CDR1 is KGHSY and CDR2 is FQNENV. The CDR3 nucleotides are TGTGCCAGCAGCCCAACCTGGGGAGCCAATCAGCCCCAGCATTTT. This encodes CASSPTWGANQPQHF.

The CDR3 is CASSQQGHGSGEQYF. The CDR3 bases are TGTGCCAGCAGCCAACAGGGTCACGGGTCTGGCGAGCAGTACTTC. This chain connects TRBV7-6 to TRBJ2-7, with D tentatively TRBD1 (6 bases). CDR3 size: 15 residues. Between the trimmed V and J ends, which lost 5 bases and 6 bases, there was a span of 20 bases. Per the germline V gene, CDR1 is SGHVS and CDR2 is FNYEAQ. Based on the CDR3 plus reference TRBV7-6 and TRBJ2-7, the full variable domain is GAGVSQSPRYKVTKRGQDVALRCDPISGHVSLYWYRQALGQGPEFLTYFNYEAQQDKSGLPNDRFSAERPEGSISTLTIQRTEQRDSAMYRCASSQQGHGSGEQYFGPGTRLTVT.

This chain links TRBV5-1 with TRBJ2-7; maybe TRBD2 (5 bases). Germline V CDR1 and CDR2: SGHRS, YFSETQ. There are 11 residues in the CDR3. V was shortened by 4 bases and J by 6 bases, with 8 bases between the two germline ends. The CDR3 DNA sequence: TGCGCCAGCAGCGAGACTACCGAGCAGTACTTC. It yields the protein CASSETTEQYF.

CDR3 in amino acids: CASSLGGAGNYGYTF. The CDR3 coding sequence is TGTGCCAGCAGTCTCGGGGGGGCGGGCAACTATGGCTACACCTTC. The chain couples TRBV28 to TRBJ1-2; D perhaps matches TRBD1 (6 bases). V was cut by 5 bases and J by 2 bases, with 15 bases left in between. This CDR3 has 15 residues. Germline assignment: CDR1 MDHEN and CDR2 SYDVKM.

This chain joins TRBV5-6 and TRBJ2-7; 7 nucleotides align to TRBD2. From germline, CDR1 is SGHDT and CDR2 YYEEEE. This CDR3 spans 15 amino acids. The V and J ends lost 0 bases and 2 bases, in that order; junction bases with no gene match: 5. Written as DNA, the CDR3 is TGTGCCAGCAGCTTGGGGTCTAGCGGAACCTACGAGCAGTACTTC. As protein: CASSLGSSGTYEQYF.

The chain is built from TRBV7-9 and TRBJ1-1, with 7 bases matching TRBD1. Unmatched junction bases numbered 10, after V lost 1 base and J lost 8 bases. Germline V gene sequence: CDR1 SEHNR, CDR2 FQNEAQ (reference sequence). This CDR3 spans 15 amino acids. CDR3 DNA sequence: TGTGCCAGCAGCTTAGATATCGGTCCCAGGGGGGAAGCTTTCTTT. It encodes CASSLDIGPRGEAFF.

The CDR3 region is CAISEKEKNTEAFF. The CDR3 DNA is TGTGCCATCAGTGAGAAGGAGAAGAACACTGAAGCTTTCTTT. The chain uses TRBV10-3 and TRBJ1-1; D gene uncertain. From germline, CDR1 is ENHRY and CDR2 SYGVKD. V lost 2 bases and J lost 1, with 8 bases in between. The CDR3 covers 14 residues.

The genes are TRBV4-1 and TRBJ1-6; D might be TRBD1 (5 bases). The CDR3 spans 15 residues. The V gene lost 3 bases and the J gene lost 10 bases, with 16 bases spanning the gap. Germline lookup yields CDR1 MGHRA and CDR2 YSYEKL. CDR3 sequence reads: CASSHGRGTESPLHF. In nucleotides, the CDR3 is TGCGCCAGCAGCCATGGGAGAGGGACGGAGTCACCCCTCCACTTT.

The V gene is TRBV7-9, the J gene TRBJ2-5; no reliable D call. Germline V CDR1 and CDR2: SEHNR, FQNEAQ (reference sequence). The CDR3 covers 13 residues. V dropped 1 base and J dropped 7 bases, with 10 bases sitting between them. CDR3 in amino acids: CASSLDLVGTQYF. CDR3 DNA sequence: TGTGCCAGCAGCTTAGATCTAGTAGGGACCCAGTACTTC.

CDR3 protein: CASSRRGSRQETQYF. DNA for the CDR3: TGTGCCAGCTCCCGGAGGGGGAGTAGGCAAGAGACCCAGTACTTC. The chain couples TRBV28 to TRBJ2-5, with D perhaps TRBD1 or TRBD2 (6 bases each). The CDR3 runs to 15 residues. Trimming pared 8 bases from V and 2 bases from J, leaving 18 bases between. CDR1 and CDR2 (germline): MDHEN, SYDVKM.

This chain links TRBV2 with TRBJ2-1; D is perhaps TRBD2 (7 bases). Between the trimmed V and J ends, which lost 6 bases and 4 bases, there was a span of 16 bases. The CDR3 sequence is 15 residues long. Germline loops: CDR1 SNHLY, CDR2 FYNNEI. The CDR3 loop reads CASSGGPGGYNEQFF. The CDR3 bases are TGTGCCAGCAGCGGGGGGCCCGGGGGTTACAATGAGCAGTTCTTC.

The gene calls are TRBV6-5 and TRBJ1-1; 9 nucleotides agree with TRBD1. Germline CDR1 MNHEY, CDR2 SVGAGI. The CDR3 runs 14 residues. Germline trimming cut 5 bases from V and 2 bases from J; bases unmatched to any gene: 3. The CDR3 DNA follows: TGTGCCAGCAGTCAGGACAGGGGAAACACTGAAGCTTTCTTT. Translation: CASSQDRGNTEAFF.

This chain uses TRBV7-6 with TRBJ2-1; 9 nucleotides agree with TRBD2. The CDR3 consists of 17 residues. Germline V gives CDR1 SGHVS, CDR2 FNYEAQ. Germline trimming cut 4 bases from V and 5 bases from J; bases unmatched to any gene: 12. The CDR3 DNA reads TGTGCCAGCAGCTCCCCCGGGGGCGGGGGGGTTAACAATGAGCAGTTCTTC. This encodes CASSSPGGGGVNNEQFF.

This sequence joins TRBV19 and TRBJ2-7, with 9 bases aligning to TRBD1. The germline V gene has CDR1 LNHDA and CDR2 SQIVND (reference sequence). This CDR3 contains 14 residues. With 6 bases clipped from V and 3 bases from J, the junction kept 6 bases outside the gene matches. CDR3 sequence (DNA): TGTGCCAGTAGGGGGACAGGGCCCGACTACGAGCAGTACTTC. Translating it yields CASRGTGPDYEQYF.